This T cell receptor beta chain was captured in a study of T cell responses to AZD1222 COVID-19 vaccine (dated by TCRdb to about 2021). General notes on the study: TCR sequencing was performed for some 250 trial participants, of whom some 200 were given two doses of AZD1222 and some 25 were given two doses of MenACWY control vaccine. Trial participants were enrolled into age subgroups of 18-55, 56-69 and 70-plus years, which contained approximately 150, 28 and 58 TCR-sequenced participants, respectively. The investigation overall reported the following: Conclusions about previously exposed vaccinees are limited, since just five or six AZD1222 recipients were seropositive for SARS-CoV-2 at baseline. In the small 56-69-year group, the increase in depth fell short of significance, most likely because of low power. Participants were mostly white British, with more females than males. The authors suggested clonal diversity may have been underestimated. Spike-specific TCR breadth and depth rose significantly after two AZD1222 doses compared with day 0 and with MenACWY recipients. Because no day 14 peak-response samples were available, repertoires were characterized only after the peak T cell response. Vaccine-associated CD4 TCRs spanned the whole spike protein, with dominant responses in regions 160-218 and 743-854. Nearly half of unique spike-specific TCRs reportedly recognized epitopes outside regions mutated in the B.1.351 and B.1.1.7 variants.

The V end gives up 1 base and the J end 1 base, leaving 3 bases in the junction not matched to a gene. Inclusive of the bounding cysteine and phenylalanine, the CDR3 is 16 residues long. The retained sequence is limited to the CDR3, 48 bases, with the frame set at the first base. CDR1 and CDR2, per the germline V gene (reference sequence), are LGHDT and YNNKEL. The CDR3 regions of human TCRbeta chains were analyzed by immunosequencing. In the source study's methods: Repertoire TCRs were matched against a reference library of SARS-CoV-2-specific TCRs generated with the MIRA antigen-specificity platform. Breadth was defined as the fraction of unique TCRs that were SARS-CoV-2-associated. Depth was defined as the fraction of total T cells that were SARS-CoV-2-associated. Using the MIRA data, every spike-specific TCR was mapped to the spike region that the TCR reacted to and assigned to either a CD4 or a CD8 class. Log10-transformed breadth and depth values were compared by one-way ANOVA with Sidak's multiple comparisons tests. TCRdb obtained this table from immuneACCESS and retained in-frame rearrangements with V and J assigned. These tables miss some clones; where compared with another copy, unresolved V genes account for less than half of the shortfall, and the remainder is unexplained. V and J calls and clone size follow that table, whereas D and trimming were derived from the DNA. This sample is represented by about 90,000 clones; around 91% of them were singletons. The ten largest clonotypes hold roughly 5.5% of the sample.

The time point label on this specimen signifies: baseline before first vaccination. The treatment or condition label here, explained by the study, means: meningococcal conjugate vaccine given as trial control. Vaccinee samples were obtained from the UK trials COV001 and COV002, which included a single-blind randomized controlled phase 2/3 trial of AZD1222 (ChAdOx1 nCoV-19) in healthy adults. For TCRbeta chain sequencing, PBMC samples from trial participants were taken at day 0 and at day 28 after the second dose. Comment on this clone: Which antigen it targets is not known. The sample holds no much larger clone one base away, and base qualities are not on file.

The rearrangement joined TRBV3-1 (or the pseudogene TRBV3-2) to TRBJ2-2; 7 middle bases align to TRBD2. Source: peripheral blood, taken on day 0 of MenACWY control vaccination. The receptor was isolated from an adult in good health. The nucleotide sequence reads as follows: TGTGCCAGCAGCCAAGTTACGGGGGGGAACACCGGGGAGCTGTTTTTT. It specifies CASSQVTGGNTGELFF.